One sample yielded the 16 T cell receptor beta chains listed below, sequenced in a study of cytomegalovirus exposure and HLA in healthy donors. Researchers ran the PCR with 60 Vbeta and 13 Jbeta primers. Data came from immunoSEQ multiplex PCR; TCRdb stores just in-frame clones and leaves some out. The repertoire includes 130,000 to 150,000 clones, 65% to 85% of them detected once, and 6.5% to 8% sits in the top ten. Sequencing input: PBMCs. Source of these receptors: a woman between 40 and 50 years old in good health and CMV-seropositive.

This chain connects TRBV6-5 to TRBJ1-1; no clear D gene. Germline V lookup: CDR1 MNHEY, CDR2 SVGAGI. Trimming removed 8 bases at V and 1 base at J, with 14 bases between. The CDR3 is 14 amino acids. For the CDR3, the DNA is TGTGCCAGCCAGTTTGGAGCATCGAACACTGAAGCTTTCTTT. Amino acid sequence: CASQFGASNTEAFF.

The gene calls are TRBV9 and TRBJ2-1, with D possibly being TRBD2 (7 bases). Germline CDR1 reads SGDLS; CDR2 reads YYNGEE. The CDR3 loop spans 16 amino acids. Trimming shortened V by 0 bases and J by 4 bases, and 14 bases separated the two germline ends. The CDR3 sequence: CASSVAARGAYNEQFF. CDR3 DNA: TGTGCCAGCAGCGTAGCTGCCCGGGGGGCATACAATGAGCAGTTCTTC.

This chain links TRBV5-1 with TRBJ2-7; D might be TRBD1 (5 bases). Germline-derived CDR1 and CDR2 are SGHRS and YFSETQ. V was clipped by 6 bases and J by 4 bases, with 17 bases between them. This CDR3 is 14 amino acids long. CDR3 loop: CASNEQGVRYEQYF. DNA of the CDR3: TGCGCCAGCAACGAACAAGGGGTCCGGTACGAGCAGTACTTC.

The rearrangement links TRBV4-1 to TRBJ1-4; D uncertain. CDR3 size: 14 residues. The V end lost 2 bases, the J end lost 8 bases, and 12 bases lay between the germline ends. Germline V gives CDR1 MGHRA, CDR2 YSYEKL. The CDR3 protein is CASSQTADGEKLFF. The CDR3 DNA sequence: TGCGCCAGCAGCCAAACAGCCGACGGCGAAAAACTGTTTTTT.

The chain is built from TRBV7-9 and TRBJ2-7; D not resolved. This CDR3 has 14 amino acids. Trimming left V 1 base short and J 0 bases short, with 7 bases between. Per germline, CDR1 SEHNR and CDR2 FQNEAQ (reference sequence). CDR3 in DNA: TGTGCCAGCAGCTTAGATCACAGCTCCTACGAGCAGTACTTC. Encoded protein: CASSLDHSSYEQYF.

The V gene is TRBV14, the J gene TRBJ1-1; D remains ambiguous. The germline V gene has CDR1 SGHDN and CDR2 FVKESK. The V end lost 4 bases, the J end lost 1 base, and 7 bases lay between the germline ends. This CDR3 spans 13 amino acids. The CDR3 DNA reads as TGTGCCAGCAGCCTTCTCCGGAACACTGAAGCTTTCTTT. Translated, it gives CASSLLRNTEAFF.

V usage is TRBV9 and J usage is TRBJ2-7, with no clear D. There are 13 residues in the CDR3. The V and J ends lost 4 bases and 4 bases respectively, with 12 bases between them. Germline CDR1 SGDLS, CDR2 YYNGEE. CDR3: CASSPAPSYEQYF. CDR3 in DNA: TGTGCCAGCAGCCCCGCGCCGTCGTACGAGCAGTACTTC.

In its sample, this clone was seen a few times. The genes are TRBV19 and TRBJ1-1; 7 positions match TRBD1. CDR3 size: 14 residues. V lost 5 bases, J lost 1 base, and 4 bases stayed unmatched. CDR1 and CDR2 from the germline V gene are LNHDA and SQIVND (reference sequence). The CDR3 reads CASSVDRANTEAFF. The CDR3 nucleotides are TGTGCCAGTAGTGTCGACAGGGCGAACACTGAAGCTTTCTTT.

With respect to this clone: Other DNA variants within this sample encode the same CDR3. The J gene is TRBJ2-5, the V gene TRBV9; D is unclear. V was pared by 1 base and J by 2 bases, with 6 bases between. Looked up from germline, CDR1 is SGDLS and CDR2 is YYNGEE. The CDR3 extends over 13 amino acids. The CDR3 loop is CASSVTGQETQYF. The CDR3 region has the DNA TGTGCCAGCAGCGTAACCGGGCAAGAGACCCAGTACTTC.

The V call is TRBV7-6, the J call TRBJ2-7; D remains unclear. Trimming removed 0 bases from V and 6 bases from J, with 15 bases in between. The CDR3 contains 15 residues. Per the germline V gene, CDR1 is SGHVS and CDR2 is FNYEAQ. The CDR3 DNA sequence: TGTGCCAGCAGCTTAGCAGGCGGCGTGGAAGCCGAGCAGTACTTC. Encoded protein: CASSLAGGVEAEQYF.

The chain is built from TRBV28 and TRBJ1-2; weak D call: TRBD1 (6 bases). Germline loops: CDR1 MDHEN, CDR2 SYDVKM. Trimming took off 2 bases at V and 2 bases at J, with 15 bases between the two ends. The CDR3 length is 16 residues. CDR3 nucleotides: TGTGCCAGCAGTTTAAGGGGACACCCTGGAAACTATGGCTACACCTTC. Protein: CASSLRGHPGNYGYTF.

This rearrangement joins TRBV9 to TRBJ2-5, with a weak D call TRBD1 (6 bases). The J call could be wrong; TRBJ2-7 is a better fit for the DNA end. The CDR3 is 14 residues long. CDR1 is SGDLS and CDR2 is YYNGEE in the germline V gene. The CDR3 DNA reads as TGTGCCAGCAGCCCTTGGGACAACTCCTACGAGCAGTACTTC. Translation: CASSPWDNSYEQYF.

This chain connects TRBV5-7 to TRBJ2-7; D possibly matches TRBD1 or TRBD2 (6 bases each). TRBV5-7 is annotated as an ORF whose role is uncertain. Trimming removed 4 bases at V and 2 bases at J, with 19 bases between. The CDR3 runs 16 residues. CDR3 amino acids: CASSVGGRAFPYEQYF. The CDR3 DNA reads as TGTGCCAGCAGCGTGGGGGGCAGGGCTTTCCCCTACGAGCAGTACTTC.

The chain couples TRBV19 to TRBJ2-7, with 9 nucleotides matching TRBD2. The germline gives CDR1 LNHDA, CDR2 SQIVND (reference sequence). CDR3 length: 18 amino acids. V lost 4 bases, J lost 0 bases, and 13 bases stayed unmatched. The CDR3, as DNA: TGTGCCAGTAGTAAAAATAGCGGGGGACCCCCCAGCTCCTACGAGCAGTACTTC. This codes for CASSKNSGGPPSSYEQYF.

CDR3 coding DNA: TGTGCCAGCAGTCGAAGTGGGGCGGGGGGGCCGAACAATGAGCAGTTCTTC. It translates to CASSRSGAGGPNNEQFF. This rearrangement joins TRBV28 to TRBJ2-1; TRBD2 matches at 9 bases. The CDR3 covers 17 residues. Germline CDR1 MDHEN, CDR2 SYDVKM. The V and J ends lost 5 bases and 5 bases, in that order; junction bases with no gene match: 13. Using reference TRBV28 and TRBJ2-1 for the parts outside the CDR3, the full variable domain is DVKVTQSSRYLVKRTGEKVFLECVQDMDHENMFWYRQDPGLGLRLIYFSYDVKMKEKGDIPEGYSVSREKKERFSLILESASTNQTSMYLCASSRSGAGGPNNEQFFGPGTRLTVL.

The chain links TRBV30 to TRBJ2-3; 9 positions agree with TRBD1. J lost 6 bases, V lost 4 bases, and 8 bases had no gene match. Germline CDR1 and CDR2: GTSNPN and SVGIG (reference sequence). The CDR3 consists of 14 residues. The CDR3, as DNA: TGTGCCTGGAAAGGGACAGGGTGGGCGGATACGCAGTATTTT. This codes for CAWKGTGWADTQYF. Full variable domain (remainder filled in from reference TRBV30 and TRBJ2-3): SQTIHQWPATLVQPVGSPLSLECTVEGTSNPNLYWYRQAAGRGLQLLFYSVGIGQISSEVPQNLSASRPQDRQFILSSKKLLLSDSGFYLCAWKGTGWADTQYFGPGTRLTVL.